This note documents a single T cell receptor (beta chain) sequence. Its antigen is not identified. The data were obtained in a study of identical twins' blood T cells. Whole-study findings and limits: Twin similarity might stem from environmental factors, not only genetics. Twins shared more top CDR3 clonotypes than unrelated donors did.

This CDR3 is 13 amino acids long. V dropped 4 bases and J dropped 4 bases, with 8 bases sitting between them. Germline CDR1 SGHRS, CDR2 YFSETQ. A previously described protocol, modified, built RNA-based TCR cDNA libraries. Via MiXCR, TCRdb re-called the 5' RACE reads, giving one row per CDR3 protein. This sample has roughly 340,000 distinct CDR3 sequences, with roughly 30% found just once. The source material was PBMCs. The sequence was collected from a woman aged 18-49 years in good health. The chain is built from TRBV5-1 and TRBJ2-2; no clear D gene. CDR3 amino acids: CASSIVPTGELFF. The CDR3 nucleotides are TGCGCCAGCAGCATAGTGCCCACCGGGGAGCTGTTTTTT.